Presented here are 26 T cell receptor beta chains from one specimen sequenced in a study of blood T cell repertoires in COVID-19. Assay: immunoSEQ multiplex PCR; the TCRdb copy retains only in-frame clones and omits some. This sample has 23,000 or so clones, with 85% to 95% found just once. The material sequenced was peripheral blood. These receptors were obtained from a woman aged 50 to 65 with active COVID-19.

The V gene is TRBV6-6, the J gene TRBJ1-6; maybe TRBD1 (6 bases). This CDR3 is built from 16 residues. Trimming took off 5 bases at V and 6 bases at J, with 17 bases between the two ends. Germline loops: CDR1 MNHNY, CDR2 SVGAGI (reference sequence). DNA of the CDR3: TGTGCCAGCAGTAACGAACCGACAGGCCTTAATTCACCCCTCCACTTT. Amino acids: CASSNEPTGLNSPLHF.

The chain carries TRBV9 and TRBJ2-5; 7 nucleotides line up with TRBD2. The CDR3 covers 14 residues. The V and J ends lost 4 bases and 2 bases, in that order; junction bases with no gene match: 5. Per the germline V gene, CDR1 is SGDLS and CDR2 is YYNGEE. In DNA, the CDR3 is TGTGCCAGCAGCTTCGGCGGGGGACAAGAGACCCAGTACTTC. This encodes CASSFGGGQETQYF.

The gene calls are TRBV5-1 and TRBJ1-1; a weak D match, TRBD1 (6 bases). V was clipped by 0 bases and J by 4 bases, with 13 bases between them. The CDR3 is 15 amino acids. CDR1 and CDR2 (germline): SGHRS, YFSETQ. CDR3 sequence reads: CASSLGRGAITEAFF. As DNA, the CDR3 is TGCGCCAGCAGCTTGGGGCGGGGGGCTATCACTGAAGCTTTCTTT.

This clone was seen a few times. At one boundary the junction diverges from the germline segment, which might be a read error. The chain employs TRBV7-7 and TRBJ2-7, with TRBD2 matching over 9 bases. CDR1 is SSHAT and CDR2 is FNYEAQ in the germline V gene (reference sequence). The CDR3 extends over 17 amino acids. Here the CDR3 DNA reads TGTGCTAGCAGCCCCCTCTTAGGGGATAGCGGGAGCCACGAGCAGTACTTC. It encodes CASSPLLGDSGSHEQYF.

The J gene is TRBJ2-3, the V gene TRBV19; possibly TRBD2 for D (6 bases). Germline-derived CDR1 and CDR2 are LNHDA and SQIVND (reference sequence). V lost 10 bases and J 4 bases, leaving 15 bases between the germline ends. The CDR3 covers 13 residues. In DNA form, the CDR3 reads TGTGCCACCTCACGGGGACTGTCAGATACGCAGTATTTT. Residues: CATSRGLSDTQYF.

V gene TRBV11-2 combines with J gene TRBJ2-1; a possible D gene is TRBD2 (6 bases). The germline gives CDR1 SGHAT, CDR2 FQNNGV. The V end was cut by 3 bases, the J end by 7 bases, with 19 bases between. This CDR3 region has 16 residues. CDR3 sequence reads: CASSFRDGSLSNEQFF. The CDR3 DNA follows: TGTGCCAGCAGCTTTCGGGACGGGAGCCTGTCGAATGAGCAGTTCTTC.

The chain is built from TRBV28 and TRBJ2-1, with 10 bases matching TRBD1. Trimming cost V 7 bases and J 4 bases; bases outside gene matches: 7. This CDR3 is built from 15 residues. Germline-derived CDR1 and CDR2 are MDHEN and SYDVKM. CDR3 sequence reads: CASTRGQGGYNEQFF. CDR3 nucleotides: TGTGCCAGCACCCGCGGACAGGGGGGTTACAATGAGCAGTTCTTC.

This chain uses TRBV6-6 with TRBJ2-2; 9 bases are shared with TRBD1. This CDR3 comprises 18 residues. The trim removed 5 bases at V and 3 bases at J, leaving 13 bases unmatched. The germline gives CDR1 MNHNY, CDR2 SVGAGI (reference sequence). CDR3 in amino acids: CASSPQGGGQGDTGELFF. The CDR3 nucleotides are TGTGCCAGCAGTCCCCAAGGGGGGGGACAGGGTGACACCGGGGAGCTGTTTTTT.

This clone was observed a single time. The chain carries TRBV6-5 and TRBJ2-1; D ambiguous. This CDR3 contains 11 residues. The germline V gene has CDR1 MNHEY and CDR2 SVGAGI. Trimming took off 6 bases at V and 4 bases at J, with 4 bases between the two ends. The CDR3 DNA is TGTGCCAGCAGCCGTTACAATGAGCAGTTCTTC. Translation gives CASSRYNEQFF.

This clone was counted between two and nine times. The chain joins TRBV7-2 to TRBJ2-1; 8 nucleotides line up with TRBD2. Germline V gene data show CDR1 as SGHTA and CDR2 as FQGNSA. This CDR3 is 15 amino acids long. The J segment lost 7 bases and the V segment lost 4 bases, leaving 9 bases of the junction unmatched. DNA of the CDR3: TGTGCCAGCAGCTCCTGGACTAGCATAGGTAATGAGCAGTTCTTC. It translates to CASSSWTSIGNEQFF.

The CDR3: CASSIAGFYGYTF. CDR3 DNA sequence: TGTGCCAGTAGTATAGCAGGGTTCTATGGCTACACCTTC. The V gene is TRBV19, the J gene TRBJ1-2; a possible D gene is TRBD1 (5 bases). The V gene lost 1 base and the J gene lost 4 bases, with 7 bases spanning the gap. The germline V gene has CDR1 LNHDA and CDR2 SQIVND (reference sequence). The CDR3 runs 13 residues. The full variable domain, with the rest looked up from reference TRBV19 and TRBJ1-2, is DGGITQSPKYLFRKEGQNVTLSCEQNLNHDAMYWYRQDPGQGLRLIYYSQIVNDFQKGDIAEGYSVSREKKESFPLTVTSAQKNPTAFYLCASSIAGFYGYTFGSGTRLTVV.

The V call is TRBV5-6, the J call TRBJ1-4; 7 bases are shared with TRBD1. After removal of 10 bases from V and 6 bases from J, the junction contained 9 bases not matched to a gene. This CDR3 has 13 residues. The germline gives CDR1 SGHDT, CDR2 YYEEEE. The CDR3 coding sequence is TGTGCCGGAAGGACAGGCCGATATGAAAAACTGTTTTTT. Protein product: CAGRTGRYEKLFF.

Only one count was recorded for this clone. The V call is TRBV7-9, the J call TRBJ1-1, with a tentative D call TRBD1 (5 bases). The germline CDR1 and CDR2 sequences are SEHNR and FQNEAQ (reference sequence). V dropped 5 bases and J dropped 2 bases, with 15 bases sitting between them. The CDR3 runs to 15 residues. For the CDR3, the DNA is TGTGCCAGCAGCACCGGGGACGGGGGAAACACTGAAGCTTTCTTT. Residues: CASSTGDGGNTEAFF.

The J gene is TRBJ2-3, the V gene TRBV5-1; D is possibly TRBD2 (5 bases). Germline-derived CDR1 and CDR2 are SGHRS and YFSETQ. The CDR3 consists of 14 residues. V dropped 2 bases and J dropped 2 bases, with 9 bases sitting between them. The CDR3 DNA reads as TGCGCCAGCAGCTTCTCAGACTACACAGATACGCAGTATTTT. This codes for CASSFSDYTDTQYF.

The rearrangement uses TRBV11-3 and TRBJ2-3, with TRBD1 matching over 7 bases. Germline V gene sequence: CDR1 SGHNT, CDR2 YENEEA. CDR3 length equals 14 residues. The V segment lost 5 bases and the J segment 2 bases; nucleotides outside the gene matches: 4. The CDR3 region is CASSLGQPTDTQYF. In nucleotides, the CDR3 is TGTGCCAGCAGCCTGGGACAGCCCACAGATACGCAGTATTTT.

The chain links TRBV18 to TRBJ2-1; 10 bases agree with TRBD1. The ends lost 3 bases at V and 14 bases at J; junction bases unmatched: 4. CDR1 KGHSH and CDR2 LQKENI come from the germline V gene. The CDR3 totals 12 residues. CDR3: CASSPLGQGKFF. The CDR3 DNA reads TGTGCCAGCTCACCTCTGGGACAGGGGAAGTTCTTC.

The V call is TRBV7-2, the J call TRBJ2-7; 8 nucleotides align to TRBD2. Germline V gene lookup returns CDR1 SGHTA and CDR2 FQGNSA. The CDR3 is made up of 14 amino acids. J was trimmed by 6 bases and V by 2 bases; bases with no gene match: 6. The CDR3 is CASSLWREAGEQYF. CDR3 DNA: TGTGCCAGCAGCTTATGGCGGGAGGCTGGCGAGCAGTACTTC.

The rearrangement joins TRBV5-1 to TRBJ1-1; TRBD1 might be the D (5 bases). The V end was cut by 4 bases, the J end by 5 bases, with 18 bases between. CDR3 length: 15 residues. Germline assignment: CDR1 SGHRS and CDR2 YFSETQ. The CDR3 spells CASSSQPGEETEAFF. The CDR3, as DNA: TGCGCCAGCAGCAGCCAGCCGGGGGAGGAGACTGAAGCTTTCTTT.

This rearrangement joins TRBV21-1 to TRBJ2-5; the tabulated D call, TRBD2, remains unverified against the DNA. TRBV21-1 is reported as a pseudogene. There are 13 residues in the CDR3. CDR3 in amino acids: CASYGVDQETQYF. In DNA, the CDR3 is TGTGCCAGCTACGGGGTCGATCAGGAGACCCAGTACTTC.

The V call is TRBV5-1, the J call TRBJ2-5, with 7 bases aligning to TRBD1. Per the germline V gene, CDR1 is SGHRS and CDR2 is YFSETQ. V shed 3 bases and J 2 bases; nucleotides not matched to a gene: 4. This CDR3 comprises 14 residues. CDR3 sequence: CASSSGGQQETQYF. CDR3 sequence (DNA): TGCGCCAGCAGCTCAGGGGGACAGCAAGAGACCCAGTACTTC.

The CDR3 DNA sequence: TGTGCCACCAGTGACCCAGGGACAGGGGGCCGAGCTTTCTTT. It translates to CATSDPGTGGRAFF. The chain combines TRBV24-1 with TRBJ1-1; TRBD1 matches at 12 bases. CDR3 size: 14 residues. Trimming at V came to 4 bases and at J to 10 bases, leaving 6 bases not matched to a gene. Germline values: CDR1 KGHDR, CDR2 SFDVKD.

The chain recombines TRBV28 with TRBJ2-1, with TRBD1 identical over 10 bases. Trimming at V came to 2 bases and at J to 7 bases, leaving 11 bases not matched to a gene. CDR3 length equals 17 residues. The germline CDR1 and CDR2 sequences are MDHEN and SYDVKM. Written as DNA, the CDR3 is TGTGCCAGCAGTTTACCTCTCGGGACAGGGGTCCTAAATGAGCAGTTCTTC. As protein: CASSLPLGTGVLNEQFF.

The rearrangement uses TRBV9 and TRBJ2-7; D not resolved. Germline CDR1 and CDR2: SGDLS and YYNGEE. Trimming cost V 0 bases and J 6 bases, with 13 bases left between them. The CDR3 consists of 14 residues. CDR3 nucleotides: TGTGCCAGCAGCGTAGGGCTAGATCCGGGCGAGCAGTACTTC. Translated: CASSVGLDPGEQYF.

This chain uses TRBV27 with TRBJ2-2; 14 bases match TRBD2. V shed 8 bases and J 1 base; nucleotides not matched to a gene: 9. This CDR3 region has 18 residues. Germline V gene data show CDR1 as MNHEY and CDR2 as SMNVEV (reference sequence). The CDR3 protein is CASYGTSGGLLNTGELFF. In nucleotides, the CDR3 is TGTGCCAGCTATGGGACTAGCGGGGGCCTACTGAACACCGGGGAGCTGTTTTTT.

CDR3 sequence: CASSLAPGPDEQYV. CDR3 sequence (DNA): TGTGCCAGCTCACTAGCCCCCGGTCCCGACGAGCAGTACGTC. The chain carries TRBV18 and TRBJ2-7; D gene unclear. Trimming took off 4 bases at V and 5 bases at J, with 15 bases between the two ends. Germline assignment: CDR1 KGHSH and CDR2 LQKENI. The CDR3 has 14 residues.

The chain carries TRBV21-1 and TRBJ1-5. TRBV21-1 is a known pseudogene. CDR3 length: 14 residues. This CDR3 is CASSRLGGFQPQHF. The CDR3 DNA reads as TGTGCCAGCAGTCGTTTGGGAGGGTTTCAGCCCCAGCATTTT.